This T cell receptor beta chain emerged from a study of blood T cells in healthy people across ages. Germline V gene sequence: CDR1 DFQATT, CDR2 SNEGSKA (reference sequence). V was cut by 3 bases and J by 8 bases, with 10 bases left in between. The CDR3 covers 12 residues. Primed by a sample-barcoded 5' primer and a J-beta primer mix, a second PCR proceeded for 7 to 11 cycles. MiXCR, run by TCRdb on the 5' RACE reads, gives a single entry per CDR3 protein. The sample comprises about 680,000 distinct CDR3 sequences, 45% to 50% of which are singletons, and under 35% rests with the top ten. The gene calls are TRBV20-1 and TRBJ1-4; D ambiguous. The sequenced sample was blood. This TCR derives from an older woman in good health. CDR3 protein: CSASSRGEKLFF. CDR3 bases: TGCAGTGCTAGTTCTCGCGGCGAAAAACTGTTTTTT.